These T cell receptor beta chains were read from a single sample in a study of neurological immune-mediated disorders. TCRdb recomputed calls from the 5' RACE reads with MiXCR, one row per CDR3 protein. The sample has fewer than 70,000 distinct CDR3 sequences, roughly 9.8% seen once. Sequencing input: PBMCs. The receptors stem from a man aged 25-45 years in good health. Both conserved end residues are trimmed from each CDR3.

CDR3 protein,V gene,J gene
AIRGTGEGYT,TRBV10-3,TRBJ1-2
ASSLSGDNTQY,TRBV27,TRBJ2-3
ASSGTPPTIVSYEQY,TRBV18,TRBJ2-7
ASSLVLTASTDTQY,TRBV5-1,TRBJ2-3
ASSLLGPTGELF,TRBV5-1,TRBJ2-2
ASSLVGYERY,TRBV12-3/TRBV12-4,TRBJ2-7
ASSPLGSGTQETQY,TRBV14,TRBJ2-5
ASRSTGTNTGELF,TRBV2,TRBJ2-2
SATDGPRAYNEQF,TRBV20-1,TRBJ2-1
ASSLRPASGPYNEQF,TRBV7-8,TRBJ2-1
ASSLLPTGELF,TRBV5-1,TRBJ2-2
ASSFTFFGSYEQY,TRBV7-8,TRBJ2-7
ASSYGPLIVAGGYYNEQF,TRBV6-2/TRBV6-3,TRBJ2-1
SVSEGGYNSPLH,TRBV29-1,TRBJ1-6
SAQIPSPNEQF,TRBV20-1,TRBJ2-1
SARREGHDTQY,TRBV20-1,TRBJ2-3
ASSWGGLAPYNEQF,TRBV3-1,TRBJ2-1
ASSLEREGNTIY,TRBV5-1,TRBJ1-3
AITKTGPNLGGELF,TRBV10-3,TRBJ2-2
ASSLAFSGTSARTDTQY,TRBV7-6,TRBJ2-3
ASSPEAGSRNEQF,TRBV18,TRBJ2-1
ASSPSSTGELF,TRBV10-1,TRBJ2-2
ASSDTGGGSRNEQF,TRBV12-3/TRBV12-4,TRBJ2-1
ASSQGAMGNTEAF,TRBV4-1,TRBJ1-1
SATIPLNTEAF,TRBV20-1,TRBJ1-1
SVEDLGDEQY,TRBV29-1,TRBJ2-7
SAIELRTGEYEQY,TRBV20-1,TRBJ2-7
ATRFRRDNAYEQY,TRBV15,TRBJ2-7
STLDRREGFGEQY,TRBV20-1,TRBJ2-7
SVGSTQGRSSEAF,TRBV29-1,TRBJ1-1
SVPPGQGTEAF,TRBV20-1,TRBJ1-1
SARGRETNEKLF,TRBV20-1,TRBJ1-4
SVDKGTTPRNEQY,TRBV29-1,TRBJ2-7
ASSQSTGEFSYGYT,TRBV4-2,TRBJ1-2
ASRQGVDEQF,TRBV6-5,TRBJ2-1
ASSPIGGRLGNEQF,TRBV7-3,TRBJ2-1
ASSLGGQFLNNEQF,TRBV7-2,TRBJ2-1
ASSLQNTEAF,TRBV7-9,TRBJ1-1
ASSLGDTEAF,TRBV12-3/TRBV12-4,TRBJ1-1
ASSLGLAVGYQETQY,TRBV5-1,TRBJ2-5
SVDGTSHRIMNTEAF,TRBV29-1,TRBJ1-1
ASSSRRLGTDTQY,TRBV5-1,TRBJ2-3
ASSFSRATETSNQPQH,TRBV5-5,TRBJ1-5